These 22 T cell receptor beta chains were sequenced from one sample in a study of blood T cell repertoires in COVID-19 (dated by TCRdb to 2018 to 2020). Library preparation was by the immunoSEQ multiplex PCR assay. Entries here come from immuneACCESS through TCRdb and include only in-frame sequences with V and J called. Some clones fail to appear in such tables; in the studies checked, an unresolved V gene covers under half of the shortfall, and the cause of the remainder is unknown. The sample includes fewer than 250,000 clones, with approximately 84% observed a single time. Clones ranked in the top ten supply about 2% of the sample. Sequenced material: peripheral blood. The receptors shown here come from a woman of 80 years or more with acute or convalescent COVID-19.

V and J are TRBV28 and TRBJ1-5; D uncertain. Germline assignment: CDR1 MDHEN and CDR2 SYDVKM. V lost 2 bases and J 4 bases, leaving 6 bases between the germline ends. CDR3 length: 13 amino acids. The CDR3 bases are TGTGCCAGCAGTTTAGATAGAAATCAGCCCCAGCATTTT. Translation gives CASSLDRNQPQHF.

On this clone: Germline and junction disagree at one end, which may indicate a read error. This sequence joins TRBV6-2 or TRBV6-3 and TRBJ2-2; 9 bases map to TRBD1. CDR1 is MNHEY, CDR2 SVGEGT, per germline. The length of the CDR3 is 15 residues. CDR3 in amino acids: CASNYPGQGSGELFF. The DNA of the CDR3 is TGTGCCAGCAATTACCCAGGACAGGGGTCCGGGGAGCTGTTTTTT.

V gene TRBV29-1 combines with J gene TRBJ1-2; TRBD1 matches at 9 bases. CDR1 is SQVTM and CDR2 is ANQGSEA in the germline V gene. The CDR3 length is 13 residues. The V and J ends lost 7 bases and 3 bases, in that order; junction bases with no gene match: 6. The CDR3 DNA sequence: TGCAGCGGGGACAGGGTCGGAGACTATGGCTACACCTTC. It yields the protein CSGDRVGDYGYTF.

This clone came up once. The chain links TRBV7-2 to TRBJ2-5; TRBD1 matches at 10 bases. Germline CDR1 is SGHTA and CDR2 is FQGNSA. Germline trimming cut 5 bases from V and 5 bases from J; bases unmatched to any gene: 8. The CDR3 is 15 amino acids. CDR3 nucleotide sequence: TGTGCCAGCAGCATACAGACAGGGGGCGCGGAGACCCAGTACTTC. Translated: CASSIQTGGAETQYF.

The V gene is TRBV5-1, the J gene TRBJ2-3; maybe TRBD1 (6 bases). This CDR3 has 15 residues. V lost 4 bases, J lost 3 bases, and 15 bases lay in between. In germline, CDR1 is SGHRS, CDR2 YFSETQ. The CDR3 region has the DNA TGCGCCAGCAGCGCCACAGGGAGCGGAACAGATACGCAGTATTTT. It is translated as CASSATGSGTDTQYF.

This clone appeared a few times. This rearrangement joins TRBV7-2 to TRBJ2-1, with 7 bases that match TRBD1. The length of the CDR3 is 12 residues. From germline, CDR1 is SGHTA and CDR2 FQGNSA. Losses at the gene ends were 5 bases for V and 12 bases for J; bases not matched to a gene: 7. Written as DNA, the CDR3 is TGTGCCAGCAGCACCCGACAGGGAGTGCAGTTCTTC. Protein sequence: CASSTRQGVQFF.

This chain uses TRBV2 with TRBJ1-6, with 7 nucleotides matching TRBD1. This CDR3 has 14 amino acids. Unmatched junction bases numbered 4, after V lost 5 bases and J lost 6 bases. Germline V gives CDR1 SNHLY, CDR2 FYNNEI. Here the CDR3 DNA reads TGTGCCAGCAGTCCGGACAGGATTAATTCACCCCTCCACTTT. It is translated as CASSPDRINSPLHF.

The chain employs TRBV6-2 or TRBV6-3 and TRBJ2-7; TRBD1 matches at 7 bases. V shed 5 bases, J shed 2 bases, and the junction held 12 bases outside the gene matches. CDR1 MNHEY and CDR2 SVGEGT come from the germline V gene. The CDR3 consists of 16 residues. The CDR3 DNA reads TGTGCCAGCAGTCCAACCCCGACGCAGGGGGCCTACGAGCAGTACTTC. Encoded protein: CASSPTPTQGAYEQYF.

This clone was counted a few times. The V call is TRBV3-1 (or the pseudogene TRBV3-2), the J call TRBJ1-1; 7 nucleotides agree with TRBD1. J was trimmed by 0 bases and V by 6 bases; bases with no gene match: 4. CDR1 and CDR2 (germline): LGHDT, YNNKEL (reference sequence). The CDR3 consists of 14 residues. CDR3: CASRRGQLNTEAFF. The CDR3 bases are TGTGCCAGCAGAAGGGGGCAGTTGAACACTGAAGCTTTCTTT.

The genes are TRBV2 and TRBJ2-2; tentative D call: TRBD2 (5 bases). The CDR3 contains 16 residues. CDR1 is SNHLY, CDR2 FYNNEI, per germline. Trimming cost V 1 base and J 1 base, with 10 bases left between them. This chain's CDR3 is CASSEVSSRNTGELFF. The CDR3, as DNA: TGTGCCAGCAGTGAAGTTTCTAGCAGGAACACCGGGGAGCTGTTTTTT.

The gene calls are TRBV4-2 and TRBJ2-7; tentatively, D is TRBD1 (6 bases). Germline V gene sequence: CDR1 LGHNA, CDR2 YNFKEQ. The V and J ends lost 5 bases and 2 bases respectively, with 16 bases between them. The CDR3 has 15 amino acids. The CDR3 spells CASSFIGGRTYEQYF. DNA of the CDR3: TGTGCCAGCAGCTTCATAGGGGGACGCACCTACGAGCAGTACTTC.

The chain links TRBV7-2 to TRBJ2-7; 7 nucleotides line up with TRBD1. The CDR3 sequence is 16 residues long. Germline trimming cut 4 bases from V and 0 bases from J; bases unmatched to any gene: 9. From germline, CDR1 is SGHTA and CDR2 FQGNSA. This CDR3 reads CASSSQTGAASYEQYF. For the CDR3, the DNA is TGTGCCAGCAGCTCCCAAACAGGGGCCGCCTCCTACGAGCAGTACTTC.

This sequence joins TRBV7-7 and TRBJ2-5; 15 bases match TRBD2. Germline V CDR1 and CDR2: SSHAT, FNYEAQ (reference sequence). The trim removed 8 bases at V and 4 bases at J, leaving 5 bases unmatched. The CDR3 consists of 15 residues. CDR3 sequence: CASGTSGGPGETQYF. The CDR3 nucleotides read TGTGCCAGCGGGACTAGCGGGGGGCCAGGAGAGACCCAGTACTTC.

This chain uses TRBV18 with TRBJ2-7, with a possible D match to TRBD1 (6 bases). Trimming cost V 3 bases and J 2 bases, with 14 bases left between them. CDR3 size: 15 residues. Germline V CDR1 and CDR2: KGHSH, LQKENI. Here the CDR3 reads CASSPRDTRTYEQYF. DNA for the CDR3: TGTGCCAGCTCACCCCGGGACACCAGAACCTACGAGCAGTACTTC.

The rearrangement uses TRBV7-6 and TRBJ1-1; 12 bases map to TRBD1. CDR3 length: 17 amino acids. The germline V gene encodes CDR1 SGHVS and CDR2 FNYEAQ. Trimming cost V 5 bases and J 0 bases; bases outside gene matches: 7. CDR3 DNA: TGTGCCAGCAGCGCGGGGGACAGGGGGCGAATGAACACTGAAGCTTTCTTT. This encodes CASSAGDRGRMNTEAFF.

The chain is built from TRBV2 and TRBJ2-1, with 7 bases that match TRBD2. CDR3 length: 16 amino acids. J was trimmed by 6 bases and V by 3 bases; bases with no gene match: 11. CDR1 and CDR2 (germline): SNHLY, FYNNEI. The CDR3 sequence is CASSDRRAGMANEQFF. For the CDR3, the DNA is TGTGCCAGCAGTGATCGTCGAGCGGGGATGGCCAATGAGCAGTTCTTC. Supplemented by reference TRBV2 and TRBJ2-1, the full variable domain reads EPEVTQTPSHQVTQMGQEVILRCVPISNHLYFYWYRQILGQKVEFLVSFYNNEISEKSEIFDDQFSVERPDGSNFTLKIRSTKLEDSAMYFCASSDRRAGMANEQFFGPGTRLTVL.

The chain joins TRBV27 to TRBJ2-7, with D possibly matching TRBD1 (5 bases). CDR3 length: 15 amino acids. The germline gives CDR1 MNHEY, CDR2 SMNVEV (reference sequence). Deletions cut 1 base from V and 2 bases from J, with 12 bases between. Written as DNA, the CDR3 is TGTGCCAGCAGTTTATTCCCCGACAGAACCTACGAGCAGTACTTC. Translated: CASSLFPDRTYEQYF.

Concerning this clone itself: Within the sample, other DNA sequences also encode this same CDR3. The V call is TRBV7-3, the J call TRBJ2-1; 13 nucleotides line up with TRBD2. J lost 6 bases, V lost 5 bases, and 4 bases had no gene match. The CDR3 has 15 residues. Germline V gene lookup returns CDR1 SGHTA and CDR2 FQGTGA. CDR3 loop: CASSTLAGGPNEQFF. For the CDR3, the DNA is TGTGCCAGCAGCACACTAGCGGGGGGGCCCAATGAGCAGTTCTTC.

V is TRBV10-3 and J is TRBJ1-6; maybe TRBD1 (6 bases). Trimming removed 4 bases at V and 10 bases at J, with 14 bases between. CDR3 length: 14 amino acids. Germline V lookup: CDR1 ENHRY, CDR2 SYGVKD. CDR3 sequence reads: CAISAQGWRSPLHF. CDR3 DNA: TGTGCCATCAGTGCACAGGGTTGGCGATCACCCCTCCACTTT.

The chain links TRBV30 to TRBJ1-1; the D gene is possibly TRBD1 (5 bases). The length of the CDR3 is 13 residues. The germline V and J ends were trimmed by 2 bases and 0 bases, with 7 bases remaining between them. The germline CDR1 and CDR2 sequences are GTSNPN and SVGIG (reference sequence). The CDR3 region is CAWSHRMNTEAFF. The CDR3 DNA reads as TGTGCCTGGAGTCACAGGATGAACACTGAAGCTTTCTTT.

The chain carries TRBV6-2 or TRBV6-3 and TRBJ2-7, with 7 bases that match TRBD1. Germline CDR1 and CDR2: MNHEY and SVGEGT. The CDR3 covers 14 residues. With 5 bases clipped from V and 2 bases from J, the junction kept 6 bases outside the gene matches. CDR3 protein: CASSRQGPTYEQYF. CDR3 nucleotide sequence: TGTGCCAGCAGTCGACAGGGCCCTACCTACGAGCAGTACTTC.

The CDR3 coding sequence is TGCGCCAGCAGCCAAGATCTTGGGACAGGGGGGGCAGATACGCAGTATTTT. Its translation: CASSQDLGTGGADTQYF. The chain is built from TRBV4-3 and TRBJ2-3, with 11 positions matching TRBD1. Germline V gene lookup returns CDR1 LGHNA and CDR2 YSLEER. After removal of 0 bases from V and 4 bases from J, the junction contained 6 bases not matched to a gene. This CDR3 has 17 amino acids.